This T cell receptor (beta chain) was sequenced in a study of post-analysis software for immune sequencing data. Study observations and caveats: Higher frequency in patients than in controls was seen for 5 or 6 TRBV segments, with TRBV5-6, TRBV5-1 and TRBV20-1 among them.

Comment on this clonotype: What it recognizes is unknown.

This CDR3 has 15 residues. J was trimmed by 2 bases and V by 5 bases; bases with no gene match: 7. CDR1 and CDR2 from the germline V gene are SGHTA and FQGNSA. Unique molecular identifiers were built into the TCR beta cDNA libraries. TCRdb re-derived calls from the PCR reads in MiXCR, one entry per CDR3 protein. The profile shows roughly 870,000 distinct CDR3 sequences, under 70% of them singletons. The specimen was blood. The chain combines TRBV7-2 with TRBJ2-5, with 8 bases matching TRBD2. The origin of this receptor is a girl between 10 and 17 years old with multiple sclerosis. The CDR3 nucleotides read TGTGCCAGCAGCCATGAACTAGCGGTACAAGAGACCCAGTACTTC. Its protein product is CASSHELAVQETQYF.